This T cell receptor (beta chain) was identified in a study of CD8 T cells in Susac syndrome. Regarding the study as a whole: As the study acknowledged, the number of individuals who were part of its TCR sequencing and HLA analysis was relatively small.

The CDR3 runs 18 residues. Trimming took 0 bases from V and 1 from J; bases not matched to a gene: 10. CDR1 is LGHNA, CDR2 YSLEER, per germline. Roughly 0.45 to 1 ug RNA was reverse transcribed with random hexamers. With immunoSEQ multiplex PCR, TCR beta CDR3 was amplified across 54 Vbeta and 13 Jbeta. MiXCR, applied by TCRdb to the immunoSEQ multiplex PCR reads, yields one record per CDR3 protein. The sample records around 160,000 distinct CDR3 sequences, about 95% being singletons. This clonotype showed up just once. Its specificity is not known. The study used healthy donors as controls matched for age and sex. TEMRA cells were enriched by FACS, while CD8+ and CD4+ T cells were obtained through a negative isolation that was performed magnetically.

This receptor was identified in a human donor in good health. Sequenced: CD4+ T cells from PBMCs. The chain recombines TRBV4-3 with TRBJ2-3; 7 bases align to TRBD1. CDR3: CASSQEYRQGWGTDTQYF. CDR3 DNA sequence: TGCGCCAGCAGCCAAGAATACCGACAGGGATGGGGCACAGATACGCAGTATTTT.